The rows below give T cell receptor beta chains drawn from one sample of a study of shared clonotypes between healthy human individuals. Libraries were prepared by immunoSEQ multiplex PCR; TCRdb keeps only in-frame clonotypes and omits some of them. The sample includes about 2.2 million clones, about 92% of them seen just once. Sequencing input: naive CD8+ T cells from PBMCs. These receptors came from a man younger than 35 in good health. Some clones in this sample may be carry-over from other donors' samples. The CDR3 runs from the conserved cysteine through the conserved F or W. The D gene is left open where the match is weak. Clone size is not always given. Where it is, it says once, few, many or a class for expanded clones.

clone_size	v_call	j_call	d_call	cdr3_nt	cdr3_aa
-	TRBV11-2	TRBJ2-7	TRBD2	TGTGCCAGCAGCGGGGGACTAGTCGGTGGGCGCGAGCAGTACTTC	CASSGGLVGGREQYF
-	TRBV9	TRBJ1-1	-	TGTGCCAGCAGCCCCATGCGGGGAGCTGAAGCTTTCTTT	CASSPMRGAEAFF
-	TRBV29-1	TRBJ2-1	TRBD1	TGCAGCGTTAGGACAGGACACAATGAGCAGTTCTTC	CSVRTGHNEQFF
once	TRBV7-9	TRBJ2-1	-	TGTGCCAGCAGCTTATACCTAGCACACAATGAGCAGTTCTTC	CASSLYLAHNEQFF
-	TRBV4-1	TRBJ2-2	-	TGCGCCAGCAGCACCTTACAAACCTCCGGGGAGCTGTTTTTT	CASSTLQTSGELFF
-	TRBV2	TRBJ1-5	-	TGTGCCAGCAGCCGGGGCCCCCCTGGGCAGCCCCAGCATTTT	CASSRGPPGQPQHF
-	TRBV6-5	TRBJ2-2	-	TGTGCCAGCAGTTCTGGGGAGCACACCGGGGAGCTGTTTTTT	CASSSGEHTGELFF
once	TRBV7-9	TRBJ2-1	TRBD2	TGTGCCAGCAGCTTTCCGCGGGAGGGCCCCAATGAGCAGTTCTTC	CASSFPREGPNEQFF
-	TRBV5-6	TRBJ2-1	-	TGTGCCAGCAGCTTCACAGGGAATGAGCAGTTCTTC	CASSFTGNEQFF
-	TRBV7-9	TRBJ1-5	-	TGTGCCAGCAGCTTAGGCAGGTCCCAGCCCCAGCATTTT	CASSLGRSQPQHF
-	TRBV6-1	TRBJ1-5	-	TGTGCCAGCAGTGAGGGGCGAAGAAATCAGCCCCAGCATTTT	CASSEGRRNQPQHF
-	TRBV7-8	TRBJ2-5	TRBD1	TGTGCCAGCAGCTCCACACAGGGGTACCAAGAGACCCAGTACTTC	CASSSTQGYQETQYF
-	TRBV27	TRBJ2-7	TRBD2	TGTGCCAGCAGGCCTAGCCCTAGCGGCTCCTACGAGCAGTACTTC	CASRPSPSGSYEQYF
once	TRBV7-2	TRBJ1-1	-	TGTGCCAGCAGCTTAGCGCGGGGCAGATTTTTGAACACTGAAGCTTTCTTT	CASSLARGRFLNTEAFF
-	TRBV7-2	TRBJ2-3	-	TGTGCCAGCAGCCCAATTACCGGATCGTACTTGAAGATCACAGATACGCAGTATTTT	CASSPITGSYLKITDTQYF
-	TRBV4-3	TRBJ1-2	-	TGCGCCAGCAGCCAAGGAGGTGGGGTTAACTATGGCTACACCTTC	CASSQGGGVNYGYTF